These 28 T cell receptor beta chains were all obtained from the same sample, sequenced in a study of T cell repertoires in cytomegalovirus infection. TCRdb itself ran the reads through MiXCR, one entry per CDR3 protein. The table has about 330,000 distinct CDR3 sequences, 8% to 9.5% seen once. Sequences were obtained from PBMCs. These receptors all come from a human donor in good health (CMV status not recorded). Some clones in this sample may be carry-over from other donors' samples.

The gene calls are TRBV12-3 or TRBV12-4 and TRBJ2-4, with 10 bases fitting TRBD1. The CDR3 spans 15 residues. The ends lost 1 base at V and 5 bases at J; junction bases unmatched: 2. The CDR3 spells CASSLGGTGENIQYF. The CDR3 nucleotides are TGTGCCAGCAGTTTAGGGGGGACAGGGGAAAACATTCAGTACTTC.

This clonotype came up many times. The V and J genes are TRBV7-2 and TRBJ1-1, with D possibly being TRBD1 (5 bases). Deletions cut 5 bases from V and 7 bases from J, with 20 bases between. The CDR3 spans 15 residues. Germline-derived CDR1 and CDR2 are SGHTA and FQGNSA. CDR3 DNA sequence: TGTGCCAGCAGCGACTCGACAGTCCCTTACCTTGAAGCTTTCTTT. This gives the protein CASSDSTVPYLEAFF.

This chain links TRBV20-1 with TRBJ1-1; D call uncertain. This CDR3 spans 14 amino acids. Germline CDR1 DFQATT, CDR2 SNEGSKA (reference sequence). V lost 5 bases and J lost 6, with 19 bases in between. The CDR3 DNA follows: TGCAGTGCTTCGTCGGCCCCCTCGTTGGCTGAAGCTTTCTTT. Translation gives CSASSAPSLAEAFF.

This clonotype was seen a few times. V gene TRBV5-1 combines with J gene TRBJ2-1, with D hard to call. CDR1 SGHRS and CDR2 YFSETQ come from the germline V gene. The V gene lost 4 bases and the J gene lost 2 bases, with 10 bases spanning the gap. This CDR3 contains 14 residues. Written as DNA, the CDR3 is TGCGCCAGCAGCGAGCGTTACACCTACAATGAGCAGTTCTTC. It is translated as CASSERYTYNEQFF.

This clonotype was found many times. This sequence joins TRBV7-2 and TRBJ2-7, with D tentatively TRBD1 (6 bases). From germline, CDR1 is SGHTA and CDR2 FQGNSA. Trimming took 3 bases from V and 5 from J, leaving 14 bases between them. The CDR3 extends over 14 amino acids. The DNA of the CDR3 is TGTGCCAGCAGCTTGGCAGGGGTGGGGAACGAGCAGTACTTC. Translated: CASSLAGVGNEQYF.

The gene calls are TRBV27 and TRBJ2-1; TRBD2 matches 10 bases. Germline V gene lookup returns CDR1 MNHEY and CDR2 SMNVEV (reference sequence). V lost 0 bases, J lost 5 bases, and 10 bases stayed unmatched. The CDR3 totals 18 residues. The DNA of the CDR3 is TGTGCCAGCAGTTTATCGTTTCCCCAGCTAGCGGGGGACAATGAGCAGTTCTTC. Residues: CASSLSFPQLAGDNEQFF.

This chain links TRBV28 with TRBJ1-2; D remains unclear. The germline V gene has CDR1 MDHEN and CDR2 SYDVKM. The V and J ends lost 3 bases and 7 bases respectively, with 6 bases between them. The CDR3 runs 11 residues. CDR3 sequence reads: CASSLWGGYTF. Written as DNA, the CDR3 is TGTGCCAGCAGTTTGTGGGGTGGCTACACCTTC.

V gene TRBV29-1 combines with J gene TRBJ1-1; 7 bases line up with TRBD1. The germline V gene has CDR1 SQVTM and CDR2 ANQGSEA. V dropped 7 bases and J dropped 2; count of bases not matched to a gene: 10. CDR3 length: 14 amino acids. CDR3 DNA: TGCAGCGGTTGGGTAGGACAGGCTAACACTGAAGCTTTCTTT. Translated: CSGWVGQANTEAFF.

This clonotype was detected a few times. This chain connects TRBV7-2 to TRBJ2-1; a possible D gene is TRBD1 (6 bases). Germline V gene data show CDR1 as SGHTA and CDR2 as FQGNSA. V lost 5 bases and J 9 bases, leaving 23 bases between the germline ends. CDR3 size: 16 residues. CDR3: CASSVVGTKSLAEQFF. The CDR3 nucleotides read TGTGCCAGCAGCGTGGTAGGGACAAAGTCGTTGGCTGAGCAGTTCTTC.

The rearrangement uses TRBV27 and TRBJ2-5, with 7 bases aligning to TRBD1. The V gene end was trimmed by 8 bases and the J gene end by 0 bases; junction bases not matched to a gene: 6. The CDR3 consists of 14 residues. Germline-derived CDR1 and CDR2 are MNHEY and SMNVEV (reference sequence). CDR3 bases: TGTGCCAGCCGGGACAGACGGTACCAAGAGACCCAGTACTTC. Amino acids: CASRDRRYQETQYF.

This clonotype came up a few times. The chain carries TRBV7-4 and TRBJ1-1, with 11 bases matching TRBD1. The length of the CDR3 is 19 residues. Germline CDR1 and CDR2: SGHVT and SQSDAQ. V lost 5 bases, J lost 5 bases, and 19 bases stayed unmatched. The CDR3 nucleotides read TGTGCCAGCAGCCCCGCTCCGGGACAGGGGGGGCGAGGGATAACTGAAGCTTTCTTT. Protein: CASSPAPGQGGRGITEAFF.

This chain joins TRBV29-1 and TRBJ2-7; TRBD1 might be the D (9 bases). V lost 6 bases and J lost 7, with 19 bases in between. The CDR3 contains 13 residues. The germline CDR1 and CDR2 sequences are SQVTM and ANQGSEA. The CDR3: CSVAGTGTREQYF. The CDR3 DNA reads TGCAGCGTGGCTGGGACAGGGACTAGAGAGCAGTACTTC.

This rearrangement joins TRBV4-3 to TRBJ2-7, with TRBD1 matching 8 bases. CDR1 and CDR2 from the germline V gene are LGHNA and YSLEER. Losses at the gene ends were 8 bases for V and 7 bases for J; bases not matched to a gene: 7. The CDR3 extends over 12 amino acids. The DNA for the CDR3 is TGCGCCAGCCGACAGGGGATGGGGGAGCAGTACTTC. Its protein product is CASRQGMGEQYF.

At least ten counts were recorded for this clonotype. The V and J genes are TRBV12-3 or TRBV12-4 and TRBJ2-5; 15 bases fit TRBD2. V was clipped by 5 bases and J by 5 bases; unmatched bases: 6. This CDR3 spans 16 amino acids. The CDR3 DNA sequence: TGTGCCAGCAGTGGACTAGCGGGAGGGTTGTGGGAGACCCAGTACTTC. Its protein is CASSGLAGGLWETQYF.

J is TRBJ2-5 and V is TRBV6-1; 8 bases are shared with TRBD2. The germline V gene has CDR1 MNHNS and CDR2 SASEGT. The CDR3 runs 15 residues. The V and J ends lost 5 bases and 4 bases, in that order; junction bases with no gene match: 9. The CDR3 nucleotides read TGTGCCAGCAGTTGGCAGCGGGGGTTCCGAGAGACCCAGTACTTC. Translated, it gives CASSWQRGFRETQYF.

In this sample, this clonotype turned up many times. V is TRBV7-2 and J is TRBJ1-6; D is unresolved. The CDR3 has 15 amino acids. V gave up 2 bases and J gave up 7 bases, with 12 bases separating them. Germline CDR1 reads SGHTA; CDR2 reads FQGNSA. The CDR3 region is CASSLRRSGNSPLHF. The DNA of the CDR3 is TGTGCCAGCAGCTTACGGCGGAGCGGGAATTCACCCCTCCACTTT. Combining the CDR3 with reference TRBV7-2 and TRBJ1-6 gives the whole variable domain GAGVSQSPSNKVTEKGKDVELRCDPISGHTALYWYRQSLGQGLEFLIYFQGNSAPDKSGLPSDRFSAERTGGSVSTLTIQRTQQEDSAVYLCASSLRRSGNSPLHFGNGTRLTVT.

This chain links TRBV27 with TRBJ2-1; D is undetermined. Trimming took off 2 bases at V and 5 bases at J, with 13 bases between the two ends. CDR3 length: 15 residues. Germline values: CDR1 MNHEY, CDR2 SMNVEV (reference sequence). CDR3 amino acids: CASSLSLISHNEQFF. The CDR3 DNA follows: TGTGCCAGCAGTTTAAGCCTAATCTCGCACAATGAGCAGTTCTTC.

This clonotype was counted a few times. This rearrangement joins TRBV28 to TRBJ2-3; the match to TRBD1 covers 7 bases. V was clipped by 4 bases and J by 6 bases; unmatched bases: 10. The CDR3 has 15 amino acids. Germline V gene sequence: CDR1 MDHEN, CDR2 SYDVKM. The CDR3 sequence is CASSYPGQSRDTQYF. The CDR3 region has the DNA TGTGCCAGCAGTTATCCGGGACAGAGCAGGGATACGCAGTATTTT.

This clonotype was seen ten or more times. CDR3 region: CASSFLKGGPADTQYF. DNA for the CDR3: TGTGCCAGCAGCTTTTTAAAGGGAGGGCCAGCAGATACGCAGTATTTT. The chain uses TRBV5-4 and TRBJ2-3; TRBD2 matches at 7 bases. J lost 4 bases, V lost 2 bases, and 10 bases had no gene match. The germline CDR1 and CDR2 sequences are SGHNT and YYREEE (reference sequence). The CDR3 has 16 amino acids.

CDR3 loop: CASSLDRTGGYEQYF. DNA of the CDR3: TGTGCCAGCAGCTTGGATAGGACAGGGGGCTACGAGCAGTACTTC. The chain couples TRBV5-5 to TRBJ2-7; TRBD1 matches at 10 bases. V dropped 0 bases and J dropped 3; count of bases not matched to a gene: 3. The CDR3 runs to 15 residues. Germline V CDR1 and CDR2: SGHKS, YYEKEE (reference sequence).

V and J are TRBV12-3 or TRBV12-4 and TRBJ1-2; 8 bases are shared with TRBD1. This CDR3 is 15 amino acids long. The junction had 11 bases not matched to a gene; V was cut back by 5 bases and J by 6 bases. CDR3 nucleotides: TGTGCCAGCAGTCCGTGGACAGGGAAGATCGATGGCTACACCTTC. The encoded protein is CASSPWTGKIDGYTF.

The chain recombines TRBV19 with TRBJ2-2, with D uncertain. CDR3 size: 14 residues. The ends were cut back, 3 bases at V and 6 bases at J, with 11 bases in the middle. CDR1 is LNHDA and CDR2 is SQIVND in the germline V gene (reference sequence). The CDR3: CASSMAGTAGELFF. For the CDR3, the DNA is TGTGCCAGTAGTATGGCAGGAACCGCCGGGGAGCTGTTTTTT. Full variable domain (remainder filled in from reference TRBV19 and TRBJ2-2): DGGITQSPKYLFRKEGQNVTLSCEQNLNHDAMYWYRQDPGQGLRLIYYSQIVNDFQKGDIAEGYSVSREKKESFPLTVTSAQKNPTAFYLCASSMAGTAGELFFGEGSRLTVL.

This clonotype appeared many times. This chain's CDR3 is CASSQDRASGSTDTQYF. CDR3 nucleotides: TGCGCCAGCAGCCAAGATCGGGCTAGCGGCAGCACAGATACGCAGTATTTT. V and J are TRBV4-1 and TRBJ2-3, with 7 bases aligning to TRBD2. Trimming at V came to 0 bases and at J to 0 bases, leaving 6 bases not matched to a gene. CDR1 and CDR2 (germline): MGHRA, YSYEKL. The CDR3 is 17 residues long.

This clonotype was recorded many times. This chain uses TRBV7-8 with TRBJ2-4; no reliable D call. The CDR3 has 13 amino acids. From germline, CDR1 is SGHVS and CDR2 FQNEAQ. V shed 2 bases and J shed 1 base, with 3 bases lying between them. The CDR3 loop reads CASSLSAKNIQYF. The CDR3 DNA reads TGTGCCAGCAGCTTATCGGCCAAAAACATTCAGTACTTC.

V and J are TRBV27 and TRBJ1-6; a weak D match, TRBD1 (5 bases). CDR3 size: 14 residues. Trimming left V 5 bases short and J 14 bases short, with 19 bases between. Germline V gives CDR1 MNHEY, CDR2 SMNVEV (reference sequence). CDR3 amino acids: CASSPWEGPRSLHF. The DNA for the CDR3 is TGTGCCAGCAGTCCATGGGAGGGGCCTAGGTCCCTCCACTTT.

This clonotype was found a few times. The V and J genes are TRBV6-5 and TRBJ2-1, with a weak D call TRBD2 (5 bases). Germline V CDR1 and CDR2: MNHEY, SVGAGI. CDR3 length: 12 residues. V was clipped by 5 bases and J by 7 bases, with 9 bases between them. CDR3 coding DNA: TGTGCCAGCAGTCGTACGGGGAATGAGCAGTTCTTC. The encoded protein is CASSRTGNEQFF.

This clonotype came up a few times. The J gene is TRBJ2-1, the V gene TRBV6-5; 10 positions agree with TRBD1. V shed 5 bases and J 4 bases; nucleotides not matched to a gene: 11. CDR1 and CDR2 (germline): MNHEY, SVGAGI. The CDR3 contains 17 residues. The chain's CDR3 is CASSRTTPGQGYNEQFF. Here the CDR3 DNA reads TGTGCCAGCAGTCGCACAACGCCGGGACAGGGGTACAATGAGCAGTTCTTC.

In this sample, this clonotype turned up a few times. J is TRBJ2-1 and V is TRBV7-3; the match to TRBD2 covers 8 bases. V trimming: 2 bases; J trimming: 6 bases; junction bases outside the gene matches: 18. The CDR3 consists of 19 residues. Germline CDR1 is SGHTA and CDR2 is FQGTGA. This CDR3 is CASSLVPGGAGVWVNEQFF. The DNA of the CDR3 is TGTGCCAGCAGCTTAGTCCCGGGTGGAGCGGGAGTATGGGTCAATGAGCAGTTCTTC.